This T cell receptor beta chain originates from a study of cytotoxic CD8 clonotypes in ibrutinib-treated CLL. Overall study: The subjects consisted of 11 relapsed/refractory and roughly 15 treatment-naive individuals, with around 17 IGHV unmutated.

The authors obtained around 2 micrograms of genomic DNA from cryopreserved PBMCs for TCR beta libraries. Overall study findings and caveats: Clonality showed a rise at ibrutinib response that reversed toward baseline at progression.

Comment on this clone: Antigen unknown.

Only in-frame clones appear in the TCRdb table, and some are missing; sequencing was by immunoSEQ multiplex PCR. In the table there are hundreds of thousands of clones, around three quarters of which are singletons. Material: PBMCs, obtained after 24 months of ibrutinib treatment. The clonotype comes from a human donor with chronic lymphocytic leukemia.

The CDR3 DNA reads TGTGCCAGCAGCCAACTAGCGGCTACAAACACAGATACGCAGTATTTT. This gives the protein CASSQLAATNTDTQYF. The chain combines TRBV7-3 with TRBJ2-3; 8 positions agree with TRBD2. The CDR3 contains 16 residues. Germline values: CDR1 SGHTA, CDR2 FQGTGA. V trimming: 5 bases; J trimming: 2 bases; junction bases outside the gene matches: 9.